The next 22 T cell receptor beta chains were all read from a single sample in a study of T cell changes during pregnancy in multiple sclerosis. The repertoire was sequenced with immunoSEQ multiplex PCR; TCRdb's copy has only in-frame clones and lacks some. The sample records some 90,000 clones, more than 90% being singletons. This sample comprised peripheral blood, obtained in the first trimester of pregnancy. These receptors were collected from a female donor with multiple sclerosis, enrolled in a pregnancy study.

V is TRBV19 and J is TRBJ2-7; 9 bases line up with TRBD1. With V trimmed by 6 bases and J by 4 bases, 10 bases remained unmatched. The CDR3 contains 15 residues. CDR1 and CDR2 (germline): LNHDA, SQIVND (reference sequence). As DNA, the CDR3 is TGTGCCAGTAGCCCCGGGACAGGGTGGAAGTACGAGCAGTACTTC. Its protein is CASSPGTGWKYEQYF.

The chain employs TRBV7-9 and TRBJ2-7; TRBD1 matches at 10 bases. Germline assignment: CDR1 SEHNR and CDR2 FQNEAQ (reference sequence). V lost 5 bases to trimming and J lost 7 bases; unmatched junction nucleotides: 8. The CDR3 extends over 14 amino acids. CDR3 region: CASSQTGGPWEQYF. DNA of the CDR3: TGTGCCAGCAGCCAGACAGGGGGCCCTTGGGAGCAGTACTTC.

The V call is TRBV7-6, the J call TRBJ2-6; D may be TRBD1 (6 bases). The germline CDR1 and CDR2 sequences are SGHVS and FNYEAQ. This CDR3 is 16 amino acids long. V dropped 5 bases and J dropped 0 bases, with 11 bases sitting between them. CDR3: CASSPDSASGANVLTF. CDR3 DNA sequence: TGTGCCAGCAGCCCGGACAGCGCCTCTGGGGCCAACGTCCTGACTTTC.

CDR3 in amino acids: CASSDGHLNTEAFF. In DNA, the CDR3 is TGTGCCAGCAGCGACGGACACCTGAACACTGAAGCTTTCTTT. The chain is built from TRBV7-9 and TRBJ1-1; a weak D match, TRBD1 (5 bases). Germline V gives CDR1 SEHNR, CDR2 FQNEAQ (reference sequence). There are 14 residues in the CDR3. Trimming removed 5 bases at V and 0 bases at J, with 10 bases between.

This clone was recorded only once. This chain links TRBV14 with TRBJ2-1, with 11 bases fitting TRBD2. CDR1 is SGHDN and CDR2 is FVKESK in the germline V gene. The CDR3 consists of 17 residues. The V and J ends lost 4 bases and 9 bases, in that order; junction bases with no gene match: 14. The CDR3 sequence is CASSLLGLAGGYGEQFF. CDR3 sequence (DNA): TGTGCCAGCAGCCTTCTGGGGCTAGCGGGAGGATATGGTGAGCAGTTCTTC.

In its sample, this clone was seen a few times. The genes are TRBV29-1 and TRBJ1-4, with 7 nucleotides matching TRBD1. Germline trimming cut 5 bases from V and 3 bases from J; bases unmatched to any gene: 3. This CDR3 region has 13 residues. Germline CDR1 reads SQVTM; CDR2 reads ANQGSEA. The DNA of the CDR3 is TGCAGCGTTATCCAGGGGGCTAATGAAAAACTGTTTTTT. The encoded protein is CSVIQGANEKLFF.

J is TRBJ2-7 and V is TRBV28; D might be TRBD1 (6 bases). V was cut by 2 bases and J by 5 bases, with 7 bases left in between. Looked up from germline, CDR1 is MDHEN and CDR2 is SYDVKM. The CDR3 is 12 residues long. The CDR3 bases are TGTGCCAGCAGTTTACAGGGGAACGAGCAGTACTTC. It translates to CASSLQGNEQYF.

V usage is TRBV27 and J usage is TRBJ1-4; D might be TRBD1 (5 bases). Germline V gene sequence: CDR1 MNHEY, CDR2 SMNVEV (reference sequence). This CDR3 region has 12 residues. Trimming left V 8 bases short and J 8 bases short, with 12 bases between. The CDR3 loop reads CASPGGGEKLFF. The CDR3 bases are TGTGCCAGCCCCGGCGGGGGGGAAAAACTGTTTTTT.

V and J are TRBV9 and TRBJ2-7, with D maybe TRBD1 (5 bases). Between the trimmed V and J ends, which lost 0 bases and 3 bases, there was a span of 7 bases. CDR1 is SGDLS and CDR2 is YYNGEE in the germline V gene. The CDR3 length is 13 residues. The CDR3 region is CASSVDRNYEQYF. CDR3 in DNA: TGTGCCAGCAGCGTAGACAGGAACTACGAGCAGTACTTC.

The chain joins TRBV7-9 to TRBJ2-2, with a possible D match to TRBD2 (6 bases). Germline assignment: CDR1 SEHNR and CDR2 FQNEAQ (reference sequence). This CDR3 is built from 17 residues. Trimming took off 6 bases at V and 0 bases at J, with 17 bases between the two ends. For the CDR3, the DNA is TGTGCCAGCAGAAAAAAAATCGGGGGAGCGAACACCGGGGAGCTGTTTTTT. Translated, it gives CASRKKIGGANTGELFF.

This sequence joins TRBV2 and TRBJ2-5; the match to TRBD2 covers 13 bases. V lost 7 bases and J lost 7; bases outside the gene matches: 6. Germline values: CDR1 SNHLY, CDR2 FYNNEI. The CDR3 covers 14 residues. The DNA for the CDR3 is TGTGCCAGCACGGGGACTAGCGGGGAAGCGACCCAGTACTTC. Protein sequence: CASTGTSGEATQYF.

The DNA of the CDR3 is TGTGCCAGCAGCTCTAAGCAGACCCAGTACTTC. Translating gives CASSSKQTQYF. The chain joins TRBV25-1 to TRBJ2-5; D gene uncertain. Germline V CDR1 and CDR2: MGHDK, SYGVNS. The V end lost 6 bases, the J end lost 6 bases, and 8 bases lay between the germline ends. The CDR3 is made up of 11 amino acids.

The chain carries TRBV4-2 and TRBJ2-2, with 12 nucleotides matching TRBD1. The CDR3 has 16 residues. From germline, CDR1 is LGHNA and CDR2 YNFKEQ. Trimming cost V 7 bases and J 7 bases; bases outside gene matches: 10. CDR3: CASTPGTGGTVGELFF. The DNA of the CDR3 is TGTGCCAGCACCCCCGGGACAGGGGGCACGGTCGGGGAGCTGTTTTTT.

The chain is built from TRBV5-1 and TRBJ2-1, with 7 bases lining up with TRBD2. This CDR3 contains 15 residues. Unmatched junction bases numbered 6, after V lost 0 bases and J lost 6 bases. Germline V gene sequence: CDR1 SGHRS, CDR2 YFSETQ. CDR3: CASSLGTSLGNEQFF. The DNA of the CDR3 is TGCGCCAGCAGCTTGGGGACTAGTTTGGGCAATGAGCAGTTCTTC.

The chain carries TRBV5-1 and TRBJ2-3, with a weak D call TRBD1 (5 bases). Trimming stripped 4 bases from V and 0 bases from J, with 18 bases between. This CDR3 is 17 amino acids long. Germline lookup yields CDR1 SGHRS and CDR2 YFSETQ. The CDR3 protein is CASSPPGAGLSTDTQYF. The CDR3 DNA sequence: TGCGCCAGCAGCCCCCCCGGCGCAGGGCTTAGCACAGATACGCAGTATTTT.

The chain recombines TRBV7-8 with TRBJ2-5; maybe TRBD1 (8 bases). The V end lost 3 bases, the J end lost 4 bases, and 15 bases lay between the germline ends. CDR3 length: 15 residues. The germline CDR1 and CDR2 sequences are SGHVS and FQNEAQ. The CDR3 region is CASSFLTGGGETQYF. The CDR3 DNA is TGTGCCAGCAGCTTCCTTACAGGGGGGGGAGAGACCCAGTACTTC.

The chain couples TRBV6-1 to TRBJ2-1; D may be TRBD2 (6 bases). The CDR3 loop spans 16 amino acids. CDR1 is MNHNS, CDR2 SASEGT, per germline. The germline V and J ends were trimmed by 3 bases and 3 bases, with 15 bases remaining between them. CDR3 bases: TGTGCCAGCAGTGATTTTATGCGACTAGGCTACAATGAGCAGTTCTTC. Translating gives CASSDFMRLGYNEQFF.

Here the CDR3 reads CASSLMTASYEQYF. CDR3 nucleotides: TGTGCCAGCAGCCTGATGACAGCTTCCTACGAGCAGTACTTC. The gene calls are TRBV11-2 and TRBJ2-7; maybe TRBD1 (5 bases). The CDR3 is made up of 14 amino acids. The V and J ends lost 5 bases and 1 base respectively, with 12 bases between them. Germline V gene lookup returns CDR1 SGHAT and CDR2 FQNNGV.

The V call is TRBV6-6, the J call TRBJ1-1; no clear D. Germline CDR1 and CDR2: MNHNY and SVGAGI (reference sequence). The V end lost 1 base, the J end lost 0 bases, and 12 bases lay between the germline ends. The CDR3 consists of 16 residues. CDR3 in DNA: TGTGCCAGCAGTTACTACTTCGGCAGGATGAACACTGAAGCTTTCTTT. The encoded protein is CASSYYFGRMNTEAFF.

This rearrangement joins TRBV5-4 to TRBJ2-5, with D unclear. The CDR3 loop spans 14 amino acids. The germline V gene encodes CDR1 SGHNT and CDR2 YYREEE (reference sequence). Trimming stripped 4 bases from V and 5 bases from J, with 15 bases between. The CDR3 spells CASSRKAGWETQYF. As DNA, the CDR3 is TGTGCCAGCAGCAGGAAGGCAGGATGGGAGACCCAGTACTTC.

This clone showed up just a few times. The V and J genes are TRBV7-3 and TRBJ2-2, with TRBD2 as a possible D gene (6 bases). This CDR3 has 14 residues. With 2 bases removed from V and 2 bases from J, the gap between germline ends came to 6 bases. Germline CDR1 is SGHTA and CDR2 is FQGTGA. The CDR3 loop reads CASSLGLNTGELFF. The CDR3 coding sequence is TGTGCCAGCAGCTTAGGACTAAACACCGGGGAGCTGTTTTTT.

The chain joins TRBV4-3 to TRBJ2-7; D not resolved. The V and J ends lost 3 bases and 0 bases respectively, with 9 bases between them. Germline values: CDR1 LGHNA, CDR2 YSLEER. This CDR3 spans 14 amino acids. CDR3 DNA: TGCGCCAGCAGCCATGAGATTCGCTCCTACGAGCAGTACTTC. The encoded protein is CASSHEIRSYEQYF.